Listed below are T cell receptor beta chains from one sample, sequenced in a study of T cells in Graves' hyperthyroidism and ophthalmopathy. One entry per CDR3 protein results from TCRdb running MiXCR on the multiplex PCR reads. The sample contains a few hundred thousand distinct CDR3 sequences, around 18% of which appear only once. The material sequenced was blood. The receptor source for this set is a man between 18 and 29 years old with Graves' ophthalmopathy. CDR3s leave out the opening cysteine and the closing phenylalanine or tryptophan.

TRBJ2-7 | TRBV5-1 | VSRAEGGYEQY
TRBJ2-3 | TRBV7-9 | ASSLADRDRDHTDTQY
TRBJ2-7 | TRBV18 | ASSPSLEQY
TRBJ2-2 | TRBV25-1 | ASSEPSGVNTGELF
TRBJ1-2 | TRBV10-2 | ASSAGQGIQGGYT
TRBJ1-2 | TRBV4-2 | ASSQSGTGENYGYT
TRBJ1-1 | TRBV13 | ASSPGGWGGENTEAF
TRBJ2-7 | TRBV3-1 | ASGGRTGIWGEQY
TRBJ2-5 | TRBV4-1 | ASSLLAGGPETQY
TRBJ1-1 | TRBV5-1 | ASSLGPVGGHLEAF
TRBJ1-2 | TRBV3-1 | ASSQEGHSYGYT
TRBJ2-3 | TRBV3-1 | ASSQGFGGGGGDTQY
TRBJ2-3 | TRBV27 | ASSYRSPGDTQY
TRBJ2-1 | TRBV5-1 | ASSWGTSGGTYNEQF